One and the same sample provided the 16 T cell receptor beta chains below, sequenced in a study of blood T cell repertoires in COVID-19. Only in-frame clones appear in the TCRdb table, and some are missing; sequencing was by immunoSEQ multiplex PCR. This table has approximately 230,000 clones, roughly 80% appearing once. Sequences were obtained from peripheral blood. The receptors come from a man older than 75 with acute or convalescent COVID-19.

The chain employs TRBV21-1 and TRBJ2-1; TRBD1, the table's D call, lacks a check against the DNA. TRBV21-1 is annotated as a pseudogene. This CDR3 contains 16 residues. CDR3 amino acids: CASSRRQTSAYNEQFF. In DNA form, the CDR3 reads TGTGCCAGCAGCAGGCGACAGACCAGCGCCTACAATGAGCAGTTCTTC.

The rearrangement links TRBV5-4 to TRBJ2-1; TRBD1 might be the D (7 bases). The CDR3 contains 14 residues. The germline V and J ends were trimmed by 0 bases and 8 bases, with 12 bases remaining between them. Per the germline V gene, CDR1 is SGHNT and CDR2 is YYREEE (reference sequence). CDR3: CASSLVEGAYEQFF. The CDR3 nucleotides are TGTGCCAGCAGCTTGGTGGAGGGGGCTTATGAGCAGTTCTTC.

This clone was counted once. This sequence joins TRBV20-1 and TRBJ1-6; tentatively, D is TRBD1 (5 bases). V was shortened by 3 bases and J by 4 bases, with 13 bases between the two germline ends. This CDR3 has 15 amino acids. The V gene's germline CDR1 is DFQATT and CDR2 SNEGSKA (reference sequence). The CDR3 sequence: CSASVGGYYNSPLHF. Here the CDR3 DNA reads TGCAGTGCTAGTGTCGGGGGGTATTATAATTCACCCCTCCACTTT.

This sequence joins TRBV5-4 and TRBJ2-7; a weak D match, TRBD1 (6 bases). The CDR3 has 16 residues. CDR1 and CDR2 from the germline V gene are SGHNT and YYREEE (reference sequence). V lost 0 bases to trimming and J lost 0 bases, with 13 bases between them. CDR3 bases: TGTGCCAGCAGCTTGGAAGTGGGACACAGCTCCTACGAGCAGTACTTC. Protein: CASSLEVGHSSYEQYF.

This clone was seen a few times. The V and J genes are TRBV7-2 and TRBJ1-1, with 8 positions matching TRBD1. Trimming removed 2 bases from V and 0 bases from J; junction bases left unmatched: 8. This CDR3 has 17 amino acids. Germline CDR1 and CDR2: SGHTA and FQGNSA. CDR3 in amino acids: CASSLRGQVIMNTEAFF. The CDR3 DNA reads TGTGCCAGCAGCTTAAGGGGACAGGTGATCATGAACACTGAAGCTTTCTTT. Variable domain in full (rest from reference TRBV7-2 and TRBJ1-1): GAGVSQSPSNKVTEKGKDVELRCDPISGHTALYWYRQSLGQGLEFLIYFQGNSAPDKSGLPSDRFSAERTGGSVSTLTIQRTQQEDSAVYLCASSLRGQVIMNTEAFFGQGTRLTVV.

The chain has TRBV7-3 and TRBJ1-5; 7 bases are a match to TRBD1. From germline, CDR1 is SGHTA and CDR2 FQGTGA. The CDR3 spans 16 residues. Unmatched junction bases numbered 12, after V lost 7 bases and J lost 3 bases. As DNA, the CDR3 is TGTGCCAGCACCCCCCAGGGACAGCATTCCAATCAGCCCCAGCATTTT. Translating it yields CASTPQGQHSNQPQHF.

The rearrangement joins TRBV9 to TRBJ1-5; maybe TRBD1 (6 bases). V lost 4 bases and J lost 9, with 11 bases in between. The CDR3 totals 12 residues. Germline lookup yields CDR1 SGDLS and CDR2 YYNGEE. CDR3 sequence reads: CASSPSTGPQHF. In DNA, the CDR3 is TGTGCCAGCAGCCCTTCGACAGGGCCCCAGCATTTT.

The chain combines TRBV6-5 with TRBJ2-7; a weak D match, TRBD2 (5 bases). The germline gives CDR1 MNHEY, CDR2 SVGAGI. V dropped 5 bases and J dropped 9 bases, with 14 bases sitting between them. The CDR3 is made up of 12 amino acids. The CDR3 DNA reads TGTGCCAGCAGTCCCAGCTTTGAGGGGCAGTACTTC. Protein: CASSPSFEGQYF.

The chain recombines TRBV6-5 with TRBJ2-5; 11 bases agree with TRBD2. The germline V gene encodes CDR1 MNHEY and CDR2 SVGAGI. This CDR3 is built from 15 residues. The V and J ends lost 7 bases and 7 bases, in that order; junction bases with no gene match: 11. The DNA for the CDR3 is TGTGCCAGCACCCCGACTAGCGGGGTCTTAGGGACCCAGTACTTC. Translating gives CASTPTSGVLGTQYF.

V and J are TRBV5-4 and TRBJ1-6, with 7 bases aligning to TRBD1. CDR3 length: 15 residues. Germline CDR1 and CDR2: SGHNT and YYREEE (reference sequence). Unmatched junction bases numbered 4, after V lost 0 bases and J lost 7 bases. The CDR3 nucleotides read TGTGCCAGCAGCTTGGTAGGGACAGTCAATTCACCCCTCCACTTT. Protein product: CASSLVGTVNSPLHF.

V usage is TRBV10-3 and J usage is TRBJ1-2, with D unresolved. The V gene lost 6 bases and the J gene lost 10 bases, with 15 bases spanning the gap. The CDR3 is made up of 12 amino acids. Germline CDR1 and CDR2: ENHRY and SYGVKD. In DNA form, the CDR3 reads TGTGCCATCAGCCCTCCCACCTATCTCTACACCTTC. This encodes CAISPPTYLYTF.

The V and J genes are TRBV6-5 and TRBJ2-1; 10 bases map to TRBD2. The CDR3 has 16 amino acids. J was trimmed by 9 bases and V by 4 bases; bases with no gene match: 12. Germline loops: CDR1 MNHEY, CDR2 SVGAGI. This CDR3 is CASSFGTSGGAREQFF. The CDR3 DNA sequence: TGTGCCAGCAGTTTTGGGACGAGCGGGGGGGCCCGTGAGCAGTTCTTC.

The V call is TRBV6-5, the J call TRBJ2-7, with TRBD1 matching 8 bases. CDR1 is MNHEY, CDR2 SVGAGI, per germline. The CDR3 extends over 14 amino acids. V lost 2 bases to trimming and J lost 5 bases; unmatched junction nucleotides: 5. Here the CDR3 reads CASSYATGADEQYF. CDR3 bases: TGTGCCAGCAGTTACGCGACAGGGGCGGACGAGCAGTACTTC.

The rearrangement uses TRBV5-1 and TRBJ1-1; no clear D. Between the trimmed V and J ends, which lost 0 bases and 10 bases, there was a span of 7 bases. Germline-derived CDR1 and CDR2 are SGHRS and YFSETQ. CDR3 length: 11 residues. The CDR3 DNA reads TGCGCCAGCAGCTTGGAAGGGAGAGCTTTCTTT. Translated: CASSLEGRAFF.

The CDR3 sequence is CASSLQARSDTQYF. CDR3 nucleotide sequence: TGCGCCAGCAGCTTGCAAGCCCGATCAGATACGCAGTATTTT. The chain is built from TRBV5-1 and TRBJ2-3, with no clear D. The germline V gene has CDR1 SGHRS and CDR2 YFSETQ. This CDR3 spans 14 amino acids. V was clipped by 1 base and J by 4 bases, with 10 bases between them.

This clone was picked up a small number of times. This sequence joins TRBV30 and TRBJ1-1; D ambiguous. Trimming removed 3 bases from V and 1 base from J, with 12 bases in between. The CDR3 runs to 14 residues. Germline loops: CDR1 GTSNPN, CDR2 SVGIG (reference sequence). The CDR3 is CAWSRESANTEAFF. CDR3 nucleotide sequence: TGTGCCTGGAGCCGGGAAAGCGCGAACACTGAAGCTTTCTTT.